Each of the 25 T cell receptor beta chains below was sequenced from the same sample in a study of T cell repertoires in cytomegalovirus infection. MiXCR was run by TCRdb on the reads, yielding one entry per CDR3 protein. The profile shows about 190,000 distinct CDR3 sequences, roughly 9.8% of them singletons. Sequencing input: PBMCs. The source is a human donor in good health (CMV status not recorded). Some clones in this sample may be carry-over from other donors' samples.

This clonotype was detected many times. The genes are TRBV7-2 and TRBJ2-1, with D perhaps TRBD1 (6 bases). The CDR3 has 15 amino acids. Trimming shortened V by 4 bases and J by 0 bases, and 10 bases separated the two germline ends. Germline values: CDR1 SGHTA, CDR2 FQGNSA. As DNA, the CDR3 is TGTGCCAGCAGCTCAGACAGGAGCTCCTACAATGAGCAGTTCTTC. The encoded protein is CASSSDRSSYNEQFF.

This clonotype was recorded at least ten times. The chain couples TRBV4-3 to TRBJ1-1; D remains ambiguous. CDR1 and CDR2 from the germline V gene are LGHNA and YSLEER. The V and J ends lost 4 bases and 6 bases respectively, with 15 bases between them. CDR3 length: 14 residues. In DNA form, the CDR3 reads TGCGCCAGCAGCCTTTCTAGGGTTCAATCTGAAGCTTTCTTT. Its protein product is CASSLSRVQSEAFF.

This clonotype came up many times. The CDR3 loop is CASILGTGISGNTIYF. The CDR3 DNA is TGTGCCAGCATCCTCGGGACAGGGATCTCTGGAAACACCATATATTTT. This rearrangement joins TRBV7-8 to TRBJ1-3; 9 nucleotides agree with TRBD1. The CDR3 has 16 residues. The germline gives CDR1 SGHVS, CDR2 FQNEAQ. V shed 7 bases and J 0 bases; nucleotides not matched to a gene: 7.

Turning to this clonotype: Given a much more abundant clone one base away, this may be a read error. This chain connects TRBV10-3 to TRBJ1-6, with D possibly TRBD1 on 5 matching bases. CDR1 is ENHRY and CDR2 is SYGVKD in the germline V gene. With 6 bases removed from V and 6 bases from J, the gap between germline ends came to 15 bases. CDR3 length equals 15 residues. The CDR3 DNA is TGTGCCATCAGAGAGCAGGGACCTGGTAATTCACCCCTCCACTTT. Translating it yields CAIREQGPGNSPLHF.

The chain is built from TRBV19 and TRBJ1-2, with 9 bases fitting TRBD1. In germline, CDR1 is LNHDA, CDR2 SQIVND (reference sequence). Losses at the gene ends were 4 bases for V and 3 bases for J; bases not matched to a gene: 3. The CDR3 consists of 14 residues. Here the CDR3 reads CASSTTGGDYGYTF. The CDR3 bases are TGTGCCAGTAGTACCACAGGGGGCGACTATGGCTACACCTTC.

Regarding this clonotype: One base away lies a much larger clone, so this may be a sequencing read error. V and J are TRBV10-3 and TRBJ1-6; no reliable D call. CDR1 and CDR2 from the germline V gene are ENHRY and SYGVKD. The CDR3 spans 12 residues. As DNA, the CDR3 is TGTGCCATCAGGAATGTTAATTCACCCCTCTACTTT. It codes for CAIRNVNSPLYF.

The chain couples TRBV29-1 to TRBJ1-2, with D possibly being TRBD1 (5 bases). The V gene's germline CDR1 is SQVTM and CDR2 ANQGSEA. The germline V and J ends were trimmed by 4 bases and 5 bases, with 14 bases remaining between them. The CDR3 runs 13 residues. The CDR3 protein is CSVVPIGVYGYTF. The DNA for the CDR3 is TGCAGCGTTGTCCCAATAGGGGTATATGGCTACACCTTC.

This clonotype was counted ten times or more. The chain has TRBV28 and TRBJ2-1, with a weak D call TRBD2 (6 bases). V dropped 5 bases and J dropped 1 base, with 12 bases sitting between them. Germline values: CDR1 MDHEN, CDR2 SYDVKM. The CDR3 runs to 15 residues. DNA for the CDR3: TGTGCCAGCAGTCCACCGACTAGTTCCTACAATGAGCAGTTCTTC. It encodes CASSPPTSSYNEQFF.

This clonotype was picked up a small number of times. V and J are TRBV6-2 or TRBV6-3 and TRBJ1-1; tentative D call: TRBD1 (5 bases). The CDR3 is 15 amino acids. The V end lost 6 bases, the J end lost 6 bases, and 20 bases lay between the germline ends. Germline CDR1 reads MNHEY; CDR2 reads SVGEGT. This CDR3 is CASRSYSRVPPEAFF. CDR3 coding DNA: TGTGCCAGCAGATCTTATTCCAGGGTTCCTCCTGAAGCTTTCTTT.

This clonotype was recorded at least ten times. CDR3 nucleotides: TGTGCCAGCAGCTTAATGGGAGGTAGGGAGCAGTTCTTC. This encodes CASSLMGGREQFF. The chain has TRBV7-8 and TRBJ2-1; maybe TRBD2 (6 bases). Germline V gene lookup returns CDR1 SGHVS and CDR2 FQNEAQ. The V gene lost 2 bases and the J gene lost 10 bases, with 12 bases spanning the gap. The CDR3 extends over 13 amino acids. The complete variable domain, with remaining parts taken from reference TRBV7-8 and TRBJ2-1, reads GAGVSQSPRYKVAKRGQDVALRCDPISGHVSLFWYQQALGQGPEFLTYFQNEAQLDKSGLPSDRFFAERPEGSVSTLKIQRTQQEDSAVYLCASSLMGGREQFFGPGTRLTVL.

This clonotype was observed at least ten times. The rearrangement links TRBV12-3 or TRBV12-4 to TRBJ1-6; D uncertain. The CDR3 loop spans 19 amino acids. The V end was cut by 1 base, the J end by 9 bases, with 25 bases between. CDR3 nucleotides: TGTGCCAGCAGTTTAGAGGCGAATTCGATACCCTCTTACGGTTCACCCCTCCACTTT. Protein product: CASSLEANSIPSYGSPLHF.

This clonotype was counted only a few times. V usage is TRBV7-9 and J usage is TRBJ1-5, with unresolved D. Germline CDR1 is SEHNR and CDR2 is FQNEAQ (reference sequence). Deletions cut 7 bases from V and 5 bases from J, with 9 bases between. The CDR3 spans 12 residues. The CDR3 sequence: CASILIYQPQHF. CDR3 nucleotide sequence: TGTGCCAGCATTCTCATTTATCAGCCCCAGCATTTT.

The chain uses TRBV18 and TRBJ2-7, with 9 bases fitting TRBD2. This CDR3 has 14 residues. Per germline, CDR1 KGHSH and CDR2 LQKENI. After removal of 3 bases from V and 4 bases from J, the junction contained 4 bases not matched to a gene. This chain's CDR3 is CASSPRLAEYEQYF. The CDR3 nucleotides read TGTGCCAGCTCACCTCGACTAGCGGAGTACGAGCAGTACTTC.

V is TRBV5-1 and J is TRBJ2-7; 10 nucleotides line up with TRBD2. This CDR3 is 14 amino acids long. The J segment lost 6 bases and the V segment lost 4 bases, leaving 7 bases of the junction unmatched. Germline V gives CDR1 SGHRS, CDR2 YFSETQ. CDR3 DNA: TGCGCCAGCAGCGCCGGGACTAGCGACGCCGAGCAGTACTTC. As protein: CASSAGTSDAEQYF.

This clonotype came up many times. The chain carries TRBV12-3 or TRBV12-4 and TRBJ1-5; D is uncertain. V dropped 2 bases and J dropped 11 bases, with 16 bases sitting between them. The CDR3 sequence is 14 residues long. CDR3 in DNA: TGTGCCAGCAGTTTACTGGCAGGACGCACGGCCCAGCATTTT. It yields the protein CASSLLAGRTAQHF.

CDR3 protein: CASSQQTPNYGYTF. The CDR3 DNA reads TGTGCCAGCAGTCAGCAGACACCAAACTATGGCTACACCTTC. This chain links TRBV6-1 with TRBJ1-2; D is undetermined. The CDR3 is 14 amino acids. V was shortened by 5 bases and J by 2 bases, with 12 bases between the two germline ends. The germline CDR1 and CDR2 sequences are MNHNS and SASEGT.

This clonotype was detected many times. The J gene is TRBJ2-2, the V gene TRBV19, with a tentative D call TRBD2 (5 bases). Germline CDR1 is LNHDA and CDR2 is SQIVND (reference sequence). The CDR3 totals 16 residues. Trimming pared 10 bases from V and 0 bases from J, leaving 18 bases between. The CDR3 protein is CATESGRIANTGELFF. CDR3 DNA: TGTGCCACCGAGAGCGGAAGGATCGCGAACACCGGGGAGCTGTTTTTT.

This clonotype was observed a few times. V and J are TRBV14 and TRBJ1-1; D may be TRBD1 (6 bases). V gave up 2 bases and J gave up 0 bases, with 13 bases separating them. Germline CDR1 SGHDN, CDR2 FVKESK. This CDR3 comprises 16 residues. The CDR3 DNA reads TGTGCCAGCAGCCAACGGGGGCTTCTTCTGAACACTGAAGCTTTCTTT. Its protein product is CASSQRGLLLNTEAFF. The variable domain in full, completed from reference TRBV14 and TRBJ1-1, reads EAGVTQFPSHSVIEKGQTVTLRCDPISGHDNLYWYRRVMGKEIKFLLHFVKESKQDESGMPNNRFLAERTGGTYSTLKVQPAELEDSGVYFCASSQRGLLLNTEAFFGQGTRLTVV.

This clonotype was seen ten or more times. The chain recombines TRBV5-1 with TRBJ2-7; 8 nucleotides agree with TRBD2. After removal of 0 bases from V and 6 bases from J, the junction contained 8 bases not matched to a gene. The CDR3 covers 15 residues. The germline V gene encodes CDR1 SGHRS and CDR2 YFSETQ. This chain's CDR3 is CASSLATGGPVEQYF. DNA for the CDR3: TGCGCCAGCAGCTTGGCGACGGGAGGGCCTGTCGAGCAGTACTTC.

This clonotype was seen at least ten times. The gene calls are TRBV7-2 and TRBJ1-1, with a possible D match to TRBD1 (5 bases). This CDR3 comprises 14 residues. The germline gives CDR1 SGHTA, CDR2 FQGNSA. V was shortened by 1 base and J by 8 bases, with 14 bases between the two germline ends. CDR3 protein: CASSLDGGLSEAFF. CDR3 in DNA: TGTGCCAGCAGCTTAGACGGGGGTCTTTCAGAAGCTTTCTTT.

The chain has TRBV27 and TRBJ1-6; 10 nucleotides match TRBD1. This CDR3 comprises 15 residues. After removal of 3 bases from V and 9 bases from J, the junction contained 5 bases not matched to a gene. Looked up from germline, CDR1 is MNHEY and CDR2 is SMNVEV (reference sequence). In DNA, the CDR3 is TGTGCCAGCAGTTTGAGGGACAGGGGATCTTCACCCCTCCACTTT. It codes for CASSLRDRGSSPLHF.

The rearrangement links TRBV20-1 to TRBJ1-5; 11 bases map to TRBD1. This CDR3 has 15 amino acids. The junction had 6 bases not matched to a gene; V was cut back by 5 bases and J by 3 bases. The V gene's germline CDR1 is DFQATT and CDR2 SNEGSKA (reference sequence). This CDR3 is CSAYGTGGNNQPQHF. CDR3 DNA sequence: TGCAGTGCTTATGGGACAGGGGGAAACAATCAGCCCCAGCATTTT.

This clonotype has ten or more counts. V gene TRBV20-1 combines with J gene TRBJ1-5; no firm D call. V was trimmed by 1 base and J by 0 bases, leaving 7 bases between them. Looked up from germline, CDR1 is DFQATT and CDR2 is SNEGSKA (reference sequence). The CDR3 extends over 14 amino acids. CDR3 in DNA: TGCAGTGCTAGAGTGGACTTTAGCAATCAGCCCCAGCATTTT. Residues: CSARVDFSNQPQHF.

This clonotype was observed a few times. The chain joins TRBV6-6 to TRBJ1-1, with 8 bases aligning to TRBD1. The length of the CDR3 is 17 residues. V was pared by 0 bases and J by 8 bases, with 14 bases of the junction left unmatched. CDR1 is MNHNY and CDR2 is SVGAGI in the germline V gene (reference sequence). CDR3 DNA sequence: TGTGCCAGCAGTTACTCCGGGACAGGAGACGCAAGAAAAGAAGCTTTCTTT. It yields the protein CASSYSGTGDARKEAFF.

V and J are TRBV20-1 and TRBJ2-3, with 14 bases aligning to TRBD2. Germline V lookup: CDR1 DFQATT, CDR2 SNEGSKA (reference sequence). The CDR3 runs 15 residues. V dropped 2 bases and J dropped 4; count of bases not matched to a gene: 2. The CDR3 DNA reads TGCAGTGCTAGACCGGGACTAGCGGGAGCAGATACGCAGTATTTT. This codes for CSARPGLAGADTQYF.